Reported below is one T cell receptor (beta chain). Its specificity is not known. Other DNA sequences in the sample encode the same CDR3. This record belongs to a study of cytomegalovirus exposure and HLA in healthy donors. Generated by immunoSEQ multiplex PCR, the TCRdb table keeps only in-frame clones and is missing some. This table holds about 250,000 clones, less than 90% found once. Germline CDR1 SNHLY, CDR2 FYNNEI. The V end lost 2 bases, the J end lost 10 bases, and 6 bases lay between the germline ends. The CDR3 loop spans 11 amino acids. Study conclusions and caveats: The listing of 150 to 200 TCR beta chains classed them as cytomegalovirus-associated. Rare TCR sequences predominated, though certain public TCRs were found in many donors. Three of the chains that were CMV-associated were confirmed in vitro to be specific for CMV antigens.

The TCR was taken from a man younger than 35 in good health and CMV-seropositive. The sequencing input was PBMCs. The chain links TRBV2 to TRBJ2-1, with D unclear. The CDR3 region is CASSELDEQFF. The CDR3 nucleotides read TGTGCCAGCAGTGAACTAGACGAGCAGTTCTTC. The whole variable domain, remainder taken from reference TRBV2 and TRBJ2-1, is EPEVTQTPSHQVTQMGQEVILRCVPISNHLYFYWYRQILGQKVEFLVSFYNNEISEKSEIFDDQFSVERPDGSNFTLKIRSTKLEDSAMYFCASSELDEQFFGPGTRLTVL.